A selection of T cell receptor beta chains follows, all from one sample in a study of blood T cells in healthy people across ages. TCRdb reprocessed the 5' RACE reads via MiXCR and lists one record per CDR3 protein. This repertoire shows hundreds of thousands of distinct CDR3 sequences, roughly three fifths found once; its top ten account for roughly 25%. The sequenced sample consisted of blood. These receptors all come from a man aged 35-49 years in good health. Each CDR3 is given with its conserved first and last residue. D genes are given only for firm matches. The size of a clone is reported for some rows only, either as once, few or many, or as a class for expanded clones.

j_call v_call clone_size d_call cdr3_nt cdr3_aa
TRBJ1-4 TRBV12-3/TRBV12-4 . . TGTGCCACCCGGGGGGGTGCAACTAATGAAAAACTGTTTTTT CATRGGATNEKLFF
TRBJ2-1 TRBV7-3 . . TGTGCCAGCAGCCCCTTCAGGGGAGGGGGCTACAATGAGCAGTTCTTC CASSPFRGGGYNEQFF
TRBJ2-5 TRBV9 . . TGTGCCAGCAGCGTTGAAGATTCTCGGGAGACCCAGTACTTC CASSVEDSRETQYF
TRBJ1-1 TRBV20-1 . . TGCAGTGCTCCCGAGGGGGGCAGATACACTGAAGCTTTCTTT CSAPEGGRYTEAFF
TRBJ1-1 TRBV10-3 few TRBD1 TGTGCCACCTCCGACGGACAGGGACGGACTGAAGCTTTCTTT CATSDGQGRTEAFF
TRBJ2-7 TRBV20-1 . TRBD2 TGCAGTGCTAGAGTTCAGCGGGAGGGCCGGTCCTACGAGCAGTACTTC CSARVQREGRSYEQYF
TRBJ2-7 TRBV28 . TRBD2 TGTGCCAGCAGTGGACTAGCGGGGGCCTACGAGCAGTACTTC CASSGLAGAYEQYF
TRBJ2-1 TRBV4-2 few TRBD2 TGTGCCAGCAGCCAAGAGTTTCGCCTAGCGGGAGATGAGCAGTTCTTC CASSQEFRLAGDEQFF
TRBJ2-3 TRBV20-1 . . TGCAGTGCTAGAGATGGTACAGATACGCAGTATTTT CSARDGTDTQYF
TRBJ1-5 TRBV6-5 many TRBD1 TGTGCCAGCAGTTTATCAGGGGGAGGCAATCAGCCCCAGCATTTT CASSLSGGGNQPQHF
TRBJ2-1 TRBV20-1 . . TGCAGTGCTCCCCCTCCGGGTATCTTTAGCAATGAGCAGTTCTTC CSAPPPGIFSNEQFF
TRBJ1-5 TRBV20-1 . . TGCAGTGCGCCCGGGGGAGGGGACCAGCCCCAGCATTTT CSAPGGGDQPQHF
TRBJ1-1 TRBV6-5 . . TGTGCCAGCAGTTACTCGTCCACCATTCAACAGGATAGGAACACTGAAGCTTTCTTT CASSYSSTIQQDRNTEAFF
TRBJ2-2 TRBV5-1 . . TGCGCCAGCATGCCTTTGAGCACCGGGGAGCTGTTTTTT CASMPLSTGELFF
TRBJ2-3 TRBV5-1 . . TGCGCCAGCAGCTTGGGGGACAAGTCGGCAGATACGCAGTATTTT CASSLGDKSADTQYF
TRBJ2-7 TRBV20-1 . . TGCAGTGCTAGAGATATGCAGGACGAGCAGTACTTC CSARDMQDEQYF
TRBJ1-1 TRBV7-3 once . TGTGCCAGCAGCTTAGTTGTCCAGGGCCAGAACACTGAAGCTTTCTTT CASSLVVQGQNTEAFF
TRBJ1-1 TRBV29-1 . . TGCAGCGCCGCAGAGAGTAGGGCTGAAGCTTTCTTT CSAAESRAEAFF
TRBJ1-5 TRBV14 . . TGTGCCAGCAGCCAAGGTGGGGTGTCGGGGCCCCAGCATTTT CASSQGGVSGPQHF
TRBJ2-7 TRBV20-1 . TRBD2 TGCAGTGCTAGGAAACTAGCGGGTTCCTACAATGAGCAGTACTTC CSARKLAGSYNEQYF
TRBJ2-1 TRBV29-1 few . TGCAGCGTCCGTAGTGGAGGGTACAATGAGCAGTTCTTC CSVRSGGYNEQFF
TRBJ2-5 TRBV29-1 few . TGCAGCGTGGAAACGAACGCAGAGACCCAGTACTTC CSVETNAETQYF
TRBJ2-5 TRBV4-3 . . TGCGCCAGCAGCCAGTTGACGGACAATGAGCAGTACTTC CASSQLTDNEQYF
TRBJ2-5 TRBV12-3/TRBV12-4 once . TGTGCCAGCAGTTTTGGTCGGGGGGCCTGGGAGACCCAGTACTTC CASSFGRGAWETQYF
TRBJ2-7 TRBV6-2/TRBV6-3 . TRBD2 TGTGCCACCAAGATGGAAGAATCGGGAGGGCCATTGTACGAGCAGTACTTC CATKMEESGGPLYEQYF
TRBJ2-1 TRBV7-2 . . TGTGCCAGCAGCCAAGTGGGGGGCGCGAATGAGCAGTTCTTC CASSQVGGANEQFF
TRBJ1-5 TRBV12-3/TRBV12-4 . . TGTGCCAGTTCAGAATTAAATAGCAATCAGCCCCAGCATTTT CASSELNSNQPQHF
TRBJ1-4 TRBV15 few . TGTGCCACCAGCCCCCGAAGTACCCCTAATGAAAAACTGTTTTTT CATSPRSTPNEKLFF
TRBJ2-5 TRBV7-6 once . TGTGCCAGCAGCCCTATCACACCGGCCCAGTACTTC CASSPITPAQYF
TRBJ2-3 TRBV4-3 . . TGCGCCAGCAGCCAAGATTTTAATACGCAGTATTTT CASSQDFNTQYF
TRBJ2-5 TRBV7-2 . . TGTGCCAGCAGCACACGACGGGGGATGGGGGAGACCCAGTACTTC CASSTRRGMGETQYF
TRBJ2-7 TRBV6-6 . . TGTGCCAGCAGTTACCCGGGAGTTCAAAGGAACGAGCAGTACTTC CASSYPGVQRNEQYF
TRBJ2-7 TRBV20-1 few TRBD2 TGCAGTGCTAGGCCCGTGGCGGGAGGTCCCCACGAGCAGTACTTC CSARPVAGGPHEQYF